The 5 T cell receptor beta chains below all came from one sample that was sequenced in a study of CD8+ T cells in alopecia areata. RNA extraction was followed by reverse transcription into cDNA, which acted as the sequencing template. Profiled with immunoSEQ multiplex PCR; TCRdb holds only in-frame clones, not every one. Found here are about 34,000 clones, 55% of them singletons; the top ten hold 40%. The sample was NKG2D-high CD8+ T cells sorted from blood. The receptors derive from a human donor with alopecia areata.

The gene calls are TRBV4-1 and TRBJ1-2, with 7 bases lining up with TRBD1. The germline V gene has CDR1 MGHRA and CDR2 YSYEKL. V dropped 5 bases and J dropped 4; count of bases not matched to a gene: 7. This CDR3 has 14 residues. CDR3 amino acids: CASSERTGSYGYTF. The CDR3 nucleotides are TGCGCCAGCAGCGAACGGACAGGATCCTATGGCTACACCTTC.

Only a few counts were recorded for this clone. Other DNA sequences in the same sample also yield this CDR3. V and J are TRBV7-2 and TRBJ2-7; unclear D gene. Trimming removed 4 bases at V and 5 bases at J, with 6 bases between. Germline loops: CDR1 SGHTA, CDR2 FQGNSA. CDR3 length: 11 amino acids. The CDR3 region has the DNA TGTGCCAGCAGCTACACGGACGAGCAGTACTTC. This gives the protein CASSYTDEQYF.

The rearrangement uses TRBV6-4 and TRBJ2-5; D is unclear. The V gene's germline CDR1 is MRHNA and CDR2 SNTAGT. Trimming pared 5 bases from V and 1 base from J, leaving 11 bases between. CDR3 length equals 14 residues. The CDR3 nucleotides read TGTGCCAGCAGTTTTTCGGCCACCCAAGAGACCCAGTACTTC. Translating it yields CASSFSATQETQYF.

DNA of the CDR3: TGCGCCAGCAGCCAAGATATGGAACTCACTGAGCAGTTCTTC. Protein: CASSQDMELTEQFF. The gene calls are TRBV4-3 and TRBJ2-1; D is undetermined. CDR3 length equals 14 residues. Germline CDR1 LGHNA, CDR2 YSLEER. V lost 0 bases and J 9 bases, leaving 12 bases between the germline ends.

The chain couples TRBV28 to TRBJ1-4; 8 bases are shared with TRBD1. Trimming cost V 2 bases and J 8 bases; bases outside gene matches: 7. Germline CDR1 and CDR2: MDHEN and SYDVKM. This CDR3 is built from 15 residues. In nucleotides, the CDR3 is TGTGCCAGCAGTTTAACGACAGGGGTTGACGAAAAACTGTTTTTT. Protein sequence: CASSLTTGVDEKLFF.